The 32 T cell receptor beta chains below all came from one sample that was sequenced in a study of blood T cells in healthy people across ages. Together with a sample-barcoded 5' primer, a J-beta primer mix was included in a second PCR lasting roughly 6 to 12 cycles. In TCRdb, the 5' RACE reads were re-called with MiXCR into one record per CDR3 protein. The table has approximately 830,000 distinct CDR3 sequences, around 68% seen once. Sequencing was done on a sample of blood. Receptors originate from a man aged 30-40 years in good health.

This clonotype was seen a few times. The chain carries TRBV10-3 and TRBJ2-3; D may be TRBD2 (6 bases). Trimming shortened V by 11 bases and J by 0 bases, and 9 bases separated the two germline ends. This CDR3 is 12 amino acids long. The V gene's germline CDR1 is ENHRY and CDR2 SYGVKD. CDR3 DNA: TGTGCCCTCCGGGGGAGCACAGATACGCAGTATTTT. Translating it yields CALRGSTDTQYF.

In its sample, this clonotype was seen once. One end of the junction fails to match germline, which may point to a read error. The rearrangement joins TRBV9 to TRBJ2-5; 11 bases line up with TRBD2. Germline V gene data show CDR1 as SGDLS and CDR2 as YYNGEE. The CDR3 has 16 residues. CDR3 region: CASSKGLAAYQETQYF. The CDR3 nucleotides are TGTGCCAGCAGCAAGGGACTAGCGGCCTACCAGGAGACCCAGTACTTC.

The chain uses TRBV7-9 and TRBJ1-2, with TRBD1 identical over 7 bases. Unmatched junction bases numbered 8, after V lost 5 bases and J lost 5 bases. The CDR3 covers 14 residues. Germline lookup yields CDR1 SEHNR and CDR2 FQNEAQ (reference sequence). The CDR3 DNA is TGTGCCAGCAGCCGACAGGGTAATACGTATGGCTACACCTTC. It codes for CASSRQGNTYGYTF. The full variable domain, in which reference TRBV7-9 and TRBJ1-2 provide the parts outside the CDR3, is DTGVSQNPRHKITKRGQNVTFRCDPISEHNRLYWYRQTLGQGPEFLTYFQNEAQLEKSRLLSDRFSAERPKGSFSTLEIQRTEQGDSAMYLCASSRQGNTYGYTFGSGTRLTVV.

The chain carries TRBV20-1 and TRBJ2-3, with 7 bases matching TRBD2. From germline, CDR1 is DFQATT and CDR2 SNEGSKA (reference sequence). V trimming: 0 bases; J trimming: 3 bases; junction bases outside the gene matches: 9. CDR3 length equals 16 residues. DNA of the CDR3: TGCAGTGCTAGAGATCGGGACTACCTCCCTACAGATACGCAGTATTTT. Its protein product is CSARDRDYLPTDTQYF.

Concerning this clonotype itself: At one end the junction does not follow the germline gene, possibly because of a read error. The V gene is TRBV7-7, the J gene TRBJ2-5; possibly TRBD1 or TRBD2 for D (5 bases each). Per germline, CDR1 SSHAT and CDR2 FNYEAQ (reference sequence). This CDR3 comprises 16 residues. In nucleotides, the CDR3 is TGTGCTAGCAGCTTAGTGGCCGGGACGGATCAAGAGACCCAGTACTTC. Its translation is CASSLVAGTDQETQYF.

This clonotype was picked up a small number of times. The chain joins TRBV5-1 to TRBJ2-6; TRBD1 matches at 7 bases. Germline-derived CDR1 and CDR2 are SGHRS and YFSETQ. Germline trimming cut 5 bases from V and 0 bases from J; bases unmatched to any gene: 11. This CDR3 has 18 residues. This CDR3 is CASRADDRAYSGANVLTF. CDR3 sequence (DNA): TGCGCCAGCAGGGCAGACGACAGGGCATACTCTGGGGCCAACGTCCTGACTTTC.

This chain links TRBV7-2 with TRBJ2-3, with D perhaps TRBD2 (5 bases). Trimming cost V 5 bases and J 0 bases, with 12 bases left between them. The CDR3 length is 15 residues. CDR1 and CDR2 (germline): SGHTA, FQGNSA. The CDR3 sequence is CASSADYLSTDTQYF. CDR3 bases: TGTGCCAGCAGCGCCGACTACTTAAGCACAGATACGCAGTATTTT. The full variable domain, its missing parts supplied by reference TRBV7-2 and TRBJ2-3, is GAGVSQSPSNKVTEKGKDVELRCDPISGHTALYWYRQSLGQGLEFLIYFQGNSAPDKSGLPSDRFSAERTGGSVSTLTIQRTQQEDSAVYLCASSADYLSTDTQYFGPGTRLTVL.

This rearrangement joins TRBV7-2 to TRBJ2-4; D is undetermined. The CDR3 has 19 amino acids. V lost 1 base, J lost 0 bases, and 19 bases lay in between. CDR1 and CDR2 (germline): SGHTA, FQGNSA. The CDR3 region has the DNA TGTGCCAGCAGCTTAGTCGGAGAGGATCCGTACTTAGCCAAAAACATTCAGTACTTC. It yields the protein CASSLVGEDPYLAKNIQYF.

The chain employs TRBV20-1 and TRBJ2-5; D gene uncertain. Trimming pared 3 bases from V and 1 base from J, leaving 12 bases between. This CDR3 has 14 amino acids. The germline CDR1 and CDR2 sequences are DFQATT and SNEGSKA (reference sequence). This CDR3 reads CSASGVGSQETQYF. The CDR3 bases are TGCAGTGCTAGCGGCGTAGGATCCCAAGAGACCCAGTACTTC.

The J gene is TRBJ2-3, the V gene TRBV2, with no clear D. The CDR3 loop spans 10 amino acids. Trimming removed 9 bases from V and 5 bases from J, with 6 bases in between. CDR1 and CDR2 from the germline V gene are SNHLY and FYNNEI. CDR3 bases: TGTGCCAGGTGGGGAGATACGCAGTATTTT. This gives the protein CARWGDTQYF.

The genes are TRBV5-4 and TRBJ2-7; possible D gene TRBD1, 6 bases. Trimming pared 5 bases from V and 2 bases from J, leaving 11 bases between. The germline V gene has CDR1 SGHNT and CDR2 YYREEE (reference sequence). The CDR3 is 13 amino acids. The CDR3: CASSSGHTYEQYF. CDR3 sequence (DNA): TGTGCCAGCAGTTCGGGACACACCTACGAGCAGTACTTC.

J is TRBJ2-3 and V is TRBV27; TRBD1 matches at 8 bases. J was trimmed by 5 bases and V by 8 bases; bases with no gene match: 6. The CDR3 is 13 residues long. Germline-derived CDR1 and CDR2 are MNHEY and SMNVEV (reference sequence). The CDR3 here is CASYAGTGDTQYF. The CDR3 region has the DNA TGTGCCAGCTATGCGGGGACAGGAGATACGCAGTATTTT.

The gene calls are TRBV7-2 and TRBJ2-7, with TRBD2 identical over 8 bases. The V and J ends lost 1 base and 1 base, in that order; junction bases with no gene match: 6. CDR3 size: 16 residues. Germline CDR1 and CDR2: SGHTA and FQGNSA. The CDR3 loop reads CASSLGSGVTSYEQYF. CDR3 DNA: TGTGCCAGCAGCTTAGGTAGCGGGGTGACTTCCTACGAGCAGTACTTC. Complete variable domain (other parts from reference TRBV7-2 and TRBJ2-7): GAGVSQSPSNKVTEKGKDVELRCDPISGHTALYWYRQSLGQGLEFLIYFQGNSAPDKSGLPSDRFSAERTGGSVSTLTIQRTQQEDSAVYLCASSLGSGVTSYEQYFGPGTRLTVT.

This clonotype was counted a few times. The chain is built from TRBV29-1 and TRBJ1-1; D is unclear. The V gene lost 0 bases and the J gene lost 4 bases, with 15 bases spanning the gap. Germline V CDR1 and CDR2: SQVTM, ANQGSEA. CDR3 length: 15 residues. The CDR3 bases are TGCAGCGTTGAAGAAGGAACCTACAGTGTCACTGAAGCTTTCTTT. Translation: CSVEEGTYSVTEAFF.

The chain is built from TRBV9 and TRBJ2-1, with TRBD2 identical over 9 bases. After removal of 0 bases from V and 9 bases from J, the junction contained 10 bases not matched to a gene. The germline CDR1 and CDR2 sequences are SGDLS and YYNGEE. This CDR3 is 16 amino acids long. As DNA, the CDR3 is TGTGCCAGCAGCGTAGCTGGCGGGGGGGCCCATAGTGAGCAGTTCTTC. Translation: CASSVAGGGAHSEQFF.

The J gene is TRBJ2-7, the V gene TRBV7-3, with 8 bases identical to TRBD1. Germline V gene data show CDR1 as SGHTA and CDR2 as FQGTGA. Trimming took 1 base from V and 4 from J; bases not matched to a gene: 6. The CDR3 has 15 amino acids. The CDR3 loop is CASSLNRGYQYEQYF. The DNA for the CDR3 is TGTGCCAGCAGCTTAAACAGGGGGTATCAATACGAGCAGTACTTC. The full variable domain, with the rest looked up from reference TRBV7-3 and TRBJ2-7, is GAGVSQTPSNKVTEKGKYVELRCDPISGHTALYWYRQSLGQGPEFLIYFQGTGAADDSGLPNDRFFAVRPEGSVSTLKIQRTERGDSAVYLCASSLNRGYQYEQYFGPGTRLTVT.

The rearrangement links TRBV20-1 to TRBJ2-5, with a possible D match to TRBD1 (5 bases). CDR3 size: 14 residues. Germline CDR1 and CDR2: DFQATT and SNEGSKA (reference sequence). V was cut by 1 base and J by 4 bases, with 13 bases left in between. The CDR3 region is CSARGPQGRETQYF. CDR3 coding DNA: TGCAGTGCTAGAGGTCCGCAGGGAAGAGAGACCCAGTACTTC.

This rearrangement joins TRBV6-5 to TRBJ2-5; 8 bases map to TRBD1. CDR3 length: 16 residues. The V segment lost 5 bases and the J segment 3 bases; nucleotides outside the gene matches: 11. CDR1 and CDR2 (germline): MNHEY, SVGAGI. CDR3 sequence: CASSQNRDRIKETQYF. The CDR3 coding sequence is TGTGCCAGCAGTCAAAACCGGGACAGGATTAAAGAGACCCAGTACTTC.

The sample holds a few counts of this clonotype. The CDR3 loop is CSAPSPAQDTQYF. In DNA, the CDR3 is TGCAGTGCTCCCTCTCCCGCACAAGATACGCAGTATTTT. The chain uses TRBV20-1 and TRBJ2-3; D gene unclear. Between the trimmed V and J ends, which lost 5 bases and 5 bases, there was a span of 14 bases. The CDR3 runs 13 residues. Looked up from germline, CDR1 is DFQATT and CDR2 is SNEGSKA (reference sequence).

CDR3 bases: TGTGCCACCAGCAGAGATAGTTGGGGGGCCAACGTCCTGACTTTC. It specifies CATSRDSWGANVLTF. The chain couples TRBV15 to TRBJ2-6, with D unresolved. Per the germline V gene, CDR1 is LNHNV and CDR2 is YYDKDF (reference sequence). Trimming cost V 0 bases and J 4 bases, with 7 bases left between them. The CDR3 spans 15 residues.

The chain is built from TRBV12-3 or TRBV12-4 and TRBJ2-5, with a weak D call TRBD2 (7 bases). The germline V and J ends were trimmed by 6 bases and 3 bases, with 17 bases remaining between them. This CDR3 has 15 amino acids. CDR3 loop: CASRLGGGPEETQYF. In DNA form, the CDR3 reads TGTGCCAGCAGGTTGGGGGGGGGCCCCGAAGAGACCCAGTACTTC.

The gene calls are TRBV20-1 and TRBJ2-5, with a tentative D call TRBD2 (7 bases). The CDR3 sequence is 13 residues long. Between the trimmed V and J ends, which lost 8 bases and 0 bases, there was a span of 13 bases. The V gene's germline CDR1 is DFQATT and CDR2 SNEGSKA (reference sequence). As DNA, the CDR3 is TGCAGTACTCGGGGGGCTGACCAAGAGACCCAGTACTTC. Translated: CSTRGADQETQYF.

This clonotype was observed a handful of times. CDR3 loop: CASSKEFPNTEAFF. CDR3 bases: TGTGCCAGCAGCAAAGAGTTCCCGAACACTGAAGCTTTCTTT. The J gene is TRBJ1-1, the V gene TRBV21-1. TRBV21-1 is flagged as a pseudogene. This CDR3 region has 14 residues.

The V call is TRBV6-5, the J call TRBJ2-3; possible D gene TRBD2, 6 bases. This CDR3 has 15 amino acids. With 5 bases removed from V and 2 bases from J, the gap between germline ends came to 14 bases. Germline loops: CDR1 MNHEY, CDR2 SVGAGI. The CDR3 here is CASSPTPGDTDTQYF. Here the CDR3 DNA reads TGTGCCAGCAGTCCCACACCGGGGGACACAGATACGCAGTATTTT.

The sample holds a few counts of this clonotype. The chain carries TRBV4-2 and TRBJ2-6, with D possibly matching TRBD2 (5 bases). The CDR3 runs to 15 residues. Germline V gene sequence: CDR1 LGHNA, CDR2 YNFKEQ. The V end was cut by 1 base, the J end by 4 bases, with 8 bases between. CDR3 protein: CASSQVPSGANVLTF. Here the CDR3 DNA reads TGTGCCAGCAGCCAAGTTCCTAGCGGGGCCAACGTCCTGACTTTC.

The V gene is TRBV4-2, the J gene TRBJ2-3; D is perhaps TRBD1 (6 bases). The CDR3 contains 15 residues. The germline gives CDR1 LGHNA, CDR2 YNFKEQ. Trimming removed 5 bases from V and 0 bases from J, with 12 bases in between. CDR3 coding DNA: TGTGCCAGCAGCGCCCGACAGGCTAGCACAGATACGCAGTATTTT. Its translation is CASSARQASTDTQYF.

The chain couples TRBV5-6 to TRBJ2-5; weak D call: TRBD2 (6 bases). The germline V and J ends were trimmed by 0 bases and 5 bases, with 17 bases remaining between them. There are 16 residues in the CDR3. In germline, CDR1 is SGHDT, CDR2 YYEEEE. CDR3 sequence reads: CASSLATGEGRETQYF. Here the CDR3 DNA reads TGTGCCAGCAGCTTGGCGACGGGAGAGGGACGGGAGACCCAGTACTTC.

The chain has TRBV9 and TRBJ1-1; D is undetermined. V lost 4 bases and J 0 bases, leaving 7 bases between the germline ends. Germline loops: CDR1 SGDLS, CDR2 YYNGEE. This CDR3 contains 13 residues. CDR3 residues: CASSPRMNTEAFF. CDR3 DNA: TGTGCCAGCAGCCCAAGGATGAACACTGAAGCTTTCTTT.

Here the CDR3 reads CASSDPGQGGGYTF. CDR3 DNA sequence: TGTGCCAGCAGTGACCCGGGCCAGGGCGGCGGCTACACCTTC. This chain connects TRBV6-4 to TRBJ1-2; D might be TRBD1 (5 bases). The germline V gene has CDR1 MRHNA and CDR2 SNTAGT. The CDR3 sequence is 14 residues long. Trimming shortened V by 2 bases and J by 8 bases, and 15 bases separated the two germline ends.

The chain uses TRBV5-1 and TRBJ2-4; D perhaps matches TRBD1 (5 bases). This CDR3 spans 16 amino acids. Germline V CDR1 and CDR2: SGHRS, YFSETQ. V was clipped by 3 bases and J by 0 bases, with 13 bases between them. CDR3 sequence (DNA): TGCGCCAGCAGCTCAGGAACAGGTAGAGCCAAAAACATTCAGTACTTC. Its protein product is CASSSGTGRAKNIQYF.

The V and J genes are TRBV10-3 and TRBJ2-2, with a tentative D call TRBD2 (5 bases). Trimming pared 3 bases from V and 10 bases from J, leaving 12 bases between. Germline lookup yields CDR1 ENHRY and CDR2 SYGVKD. The CDR3 totals 13 residues. The CDR3 loop reads CAISDSAREELFF. CDR3 bases: TGTGCCATCAGTGACTCAGCTCGGGAGGAGCTGTTTTTT.

V usage is TRBV29-1 and J usage is TRBJ2-1, with unresolved D. The CDR3 length is 13 residues. V shed 4 bases and J shed 0 bases, with 7 bases lying between them. In germline, CDR1 is SQVTM, CDR2 ANQGSEA. The DNA of the CDR3 is TGCAGCGTTGGTCTTAGCTCCTACAATGAGCAGTTCTTC. This gives the protein CSVGLSSYNEQFF.